The 30 T cell receptor beta chains in this list originate from one sample, sequenced in a study of beta chain features in type 1 diabetes. Expressed TCRB transcripts were sequenced, since all the RNA that had been isolated was reverse transcribed. Clones were sequenced by immunoSEQ multiplex PCR, and TCRdb holds only the in-frame ones, with some missing. Among around 350,000 clones listed, over 9.5% were seen once. The sequenced sample was naive CD4+ T cells from blood. These receptors were collected from a man aged 18 to 30 in good health.

The chain is built from TRBV7-3 and TRBJ2-1, with TRBD2 matching 13 bases. CDR1 is SGHTA and CDR2 is FQGTGA in the germline V gene. The CDR3 is 19 amino acids. V was clipped by 6 bases and J by 1 base; unmatched bases: 12. Written as DNA, the CDR3 is TGTGCCAGCAGTCGAACCGGACTAGCGGGAGTAGGGTCCTACAATGAGCAGTTCTTC. Translating it yields CASSRTGLAGVGSYNEQFF.

This clone turned up a few times. J is TRBJ2-7 and V is TRBV19, with TRBD1 matching 7 bases. The junction had 11 bases not matched to a gene; V was cut back by 10 bases and J by 5 bases. The CDR3 runs 13 residues. In germline, CDR1 is LNHDA, CDR2 SQIVND (reference sequence). In DNA, the CDR3 is TGTGCCACTAGACAGGGACCGCGGAACGAGCAGTACTTC. Its protein is CATRQGPRNEQYF.

CDR3: CASSQAGVETQYF. The CDR3 nucleotides read TGTGCCAGCAGCCAAGCAGGGGTCGAGACCCAGTACTTC. This chain joins TRBV4-2 and TRBJ2-5, with a tentative D call TRBD1 (6 bases). CDR1 is LGHNA and CDR2 is YNFKEQ in the germline V gene. V was trimmed by 1 base and J by 5 bases, leaving 8 bases between them. The CDR3 consists of 13 residues.

This clone was detected only a few times. The V and J genes are TRBV6-6 and TRBJ1-5; D perhaps matches TRBD1 (5 bases). V lost 0 bases, J lost 7 bases, and 13 bases lay in between. Germline loops: CDR1 MNHNY, CDR2 SVGAGI (reference sequence). The CDR3 is 15 amino acids. Here the CDR3 DNA reads TGTGCCAGCAGTTACTCGTTCCAGGGAGGCCAGCCCCAGCATTTT. It yields the protein CASSYSFQGGQPQHF.

This clone was detected only a few times. The chain has TRBV14 and TRBJ1-1; D may be TRBD1 (6 bases). Trimming removed 4 bases at V and 5 bases at J, with 11 bases between. CDR3 length: 13 amino acids. Germline CDR1 and CDR2: SGHDN and FVKESK. The CDR3 DNA reads TGTGCCAGCAGCCCAGGGACATTTACTGAAGCTTTCTTT. Translating it yields CASSPGTFTEAFF.

This clone has more than one count but fewer than ten. The chain carries TRBV30 and TRBJ2-3; 11 nucleotides agree with TRBD2. J was trimmed by 2 bases and V by 5 bases; bases with no gene match: 3. CDR3 length: 14 amino acids. Per germline, CDR1 GTSNPN and CDR2 SVGIG (reference sequence). The CDR3 is CAWGTSGNTDTQYF. The CDR3 DNA sequence: TGTGCCTGGGGGACTAGCGGAAACACAGATACGCAGTATTTT.

In its sample, this clone was seen a few times. The genes are TRBV19 and TRBJ1-1; a weak D match, TRBD1 (5 bases). Per the germline V gene, CDR1 is LNHDA and CDR2 is SQIVND (reference sequence). The CDR3 sequence is 13 residues long. V lost 8 bases to trimming and J lost 2 bases, with 12 bases between them. CDR3 nucleotide sequence: TGTGCCAGTCAGAGACAGACAAACACTGAAGCTTTCTTT. Amino acids: CASQRQTNTEAFF.

A few counts support this clone. The V call is TRBV7-9, the J call TRBJ2-1; perhaps TRBD2 as D (5 bases). CDR3 length: 16 amino acids. The V gene's germline CDR1 is SEHNR and CDR2 FQNEAQ (reference sequence). V was shortened by 1 base and J by 4 bases, with 14 bases between the two germline ends. The CDR3 sequence: CASSLGRVTRYNEQFF. Written as DNA, the CDR3 is TGTGCCAGCAGCTTAGGGCGGGTAACCCGGTACAATGAGCAGTTCTTC.

This chain links TRBV9 with TRBJ2-1, with 9 bases matching TRBD2. The CDR3 is 16 amino acids. V dropped 3 bases and J dropped 10; count of bases not matched to a gene: 14. Per the germline V gene, CDR1 is SGDLS and CDR2 is YYNGEE. CDR3 DNA sequence: TGTGCCAGCAGCGACGGAGGACTAGCGAGACGGGGCGAGCAGTTCTTC. It yields the protein CASSDGGLARRGEQFF.

This clone was seen only a few times. V usage is TRBV11-2 and J usage is TRBJ2-3; D is uncertain. The CDR3 is 12 residues long. Between the trimmed V and J ends, which lost 1 base and 9 bases, there was a span of 8 bases. Germline V lookup: CDR1 SGHAT, CDR2 FQNNGV. The CDR3 bases are TGTGCCAGCAGCTTAGTCAGGTCGACGCAGTATTTT. Amino acids: CASSLVRSTQYF.

This clone was counted between two and nine times. The genes are TRBV30 and TRBJ1-5, with D perhaps TRBD1 (5 bases). V shed 2 bases and J shed 4 bases, with 12 bases lying between them. CDR3 length: 14 residues. CDR1 is GTSNPN, CDR2 SVGIG, per germline (reference sequence). CDR3 amino acids: CAWSPLQGNQPQHF. CDR3 nucleotide sequence: TGTGCCTGGAGTCCCCTCCAGGGTAATCAGCCCCAGCATTTT.

Here the CDR3 DNA reads TGTGCCAGCGAGTCTGCCGGCGGGGAGCTGTTTTTT. It encodes CASESAGGELFF. This rearrangement joins TRBV19 to TRBJ2-2; D remains ambiguous. Germline V CDR1 and CDR2: LNHDA, SQIVND (reference sequence). V lost 9 bases and J 7 bases, leaving 12 bases between the germline ends. The CDR3 is 12 residues long.

Only a few counts were recorded for this clone. The V call is TRBV7-9, the J call TRBJ2-7, with 8 bases aligning to TRBD1. There are 13 residues in the CDR3. The germline V gene has CDR1 SEHNR and CDR2 FQNEAQ (reference sequence). Trimming cost V 6 bases and J 6 bases; bases outside gene matches: 7. In nucleotides, the CDR3 is TGTGCCAGCAGTCCAAGGGACAGGCGCGAGCAGTACTTC. As protein: CASSPRDRREQYF.

This clone was recorded a few times. This rearrangement joins TRBV5-1 to TRBJ2-7; D may be TRBD1 (5 bases). The germline V gene encodes CDR1 SGHRS and CDR2 YFSETQ. The CDR3 totals 14 residues. The ends were cut back, 4 bases at V and 4 bases at J, with 15 bases in the middle. The CDR3 region is CASSPRQGGYEQYF. The CDR3 region has the DNA TGCGCCAGCAGCCCTCGCCAGGGTGGGTACGAGCAGTACTTC.

V gene TRBV7-2 combines with J gene TRBJ2-5; possible D gene TRBD2, 6 bases. The CDR3 is 16 amino acids. Germline V gene sequence: CDR1 SGHTA, CDR2 FQGNSA. Trimming stripped 5 bases from V and 1 base from J, with 17 bases between. In DNA form, the CDR3 reads TGTGCCAGCAGCCGATACCTTGCCGGGGGCCAAGAGACCCAGTACTTC. Amino acid sequence: CASSRYLAGGQETQYF. The whole variable domain, remainder taken from reference TRBV7-2 and TRBJ2-5, is GAGVSQSPSNKVTEKGKDVELRCDPISGHTALYWYRQSLGQGLEFLIYFQGNSAPDKSGLPSDRFSAERTGGSVSTLTIQRTQQEDSAVYLCASSRYLAGGQETQYFGPGTRLLVL.

This clone was observed a few times. J is TRBJ2-7 and V is TRBV19, with D possibly TRBD1 on 6 matching bases. CDR1 LNHDA and CDR2 SQIVND come from the germline V gene (reference sequence). The CDR3 consists of 11 residues. With 5 bases removed from V and 6 bases from J, the gap between germline ends came to 8 bases. The CDR3: CASSSDSEQYF. DNA of the CDR3: TGTGCCAGTAGTTCGGACAGCGAGCAGTACTTC.

V is TRBV11-2 and J is TRBJ2-7, with no clear D. Germline V CDR1 and CDR2: SGHAT, FQNNGV. This CDR3 region has 14 residues. Trimming removed 0 bases at V and 3 bases at J, with 9 bases between. The CDR3: CASSLEVVGYEQYF. CDR3 in DNA: TGTGCCAGCAGCTTAGAGGTGGTCGGCTACGAGCAGTACTTC.

The chain recombines TRBV25-1 with TRBJ2-3; weak D call: TRBD1 (6 bases). V lost 8 bases and J 1 base, leaving 10 bases between the germline ends. The CDR3 is made up of 13 amino acids. CDR1 MGHDK and CDR2 SYGVNS come from the germline V gene. CDR3 region: CASRTAGTDTQYF. CDR3 nucleotides: TGTGCCAGCCGGACAGCTGGCACAGATACGCAGTATTTT. The full variable domain, rest sourced from reference TRBV25-1 and TRBJ2-3, is EADIYQTPRYLVIGTGKKITLECSQTMGHDKMYWYQQDPGMELHLIHYSYGVNSTEKGDLSSESTVSRIRTEHFPLTLESARPSHTSQYLCASRTAGTDTQYFGPGTRLTVL.

The sample holds a few counts of this clone. V is TRBV5-1 and J is TRBJ2-1; 13 positions agree with TRBD2. Trimming cost V 1 base and J 8 bases; bases outside gene matches: 3. This CDR3 contains 15 residues. CDR1 is SGHRS, CDR2 YFSETQ, per germline. CDR3 sequence: CASSLTSGGGDEQFF. CDR3 sequence (DNA): TGCGCCAGCAGCTTGACTAGCGGGGGGGGCGATGAGCAGTTCTTC.

This clone was counted between two and nine times. The chain is built from TRBV11-2 and TRBJ2-1, with 14 bases aligning to TRBD2. Per germline, CDR1 SGHAT and CDR2 FQNNGV. Trimming took 5 bases from V and 0 from J; bases not matched to a gene: 6. This CDR3 has 18 residues. The CDR3 reads CASSRGLAGESSYNEQFF. CDR3 bases: TGTGCCAGCAGCAGGGGACTAGCGGGGGAGAGCTCCTACAATGAGCAGTTCTTC.

A few counts support this clone. The chain is built from TRBV20-1 and TRBJ2-3; D remains ambiguous. V dropped 6 bases and J dropped 7 bases, with 11 bases sitting between them. Germline V gene lookup returns CDR1 DFQATT and CDR2 SNEGSKA (reference sequence). CDR3 length equals 11 residues. Written as DNA, the CDR3 is TGCAGTGCCTCCGGTCTCTATACGCAGTATTTT. It specifies CSASGLYTQYF.

This clone has more than one count but fewer than ten. The V gene is TRBV4-2, the J gene TRBJ2-5; 7 bases are a match to TRBD1. The end of the DNA aligns better with TRBJ2-7, so the J call may be wrong. Per germline, CDR1 LGHNA and CDR2 YNFKEQ. The CDR3 runs to 14 residues. The CDR3 region is CASSQGQGVYEQYF. In DNA, the CDR3 is TGTGCCAGCAGCCAAGGACAGGGTGTCTACGAGCAGTACTTC.

This clone was detected a few times. The chain joins TRBV28 to TRBJ1-1; D gene ambiguous. Trimming took off 1 base at V and 7 bases at J, with 10 bases between the two ends. This CDR3 contains 13 residues. In germline, CDR1 is MDHEN, CDR2 SYDVKM. The CDR3 DNA sequence: TGTGCCAGCAGTTTATTGCGGCGAGTTGAAGCTTTCTTT. It is translated as CASSLLRRVEAFF.

This clone was observed a few times. The rearrangement uses TRBV28 and TRBJ2-2, with TRBD2 identical over 9 bases. The germline V gene encodes CDR1 MDHEN and CDR2 SYDVKM. The CDR3 contains 16 residues. J was trimmed by 5 bases and V by 5 bases; bases with no gene match: 9. The CDR3 sequence is CASSPAGGMQTGELFF. CDR3 sequence (DNA): TGTGCCAGCAGTCCTGCGGGAGGGATGCAGACCGGGGAGCTGTTTTTT.

The chain is built from TRBV7-8 and TRBJ2-5; 12 nucleotides agree with TRBD2. Germline trimming cut 4 bases from V and 4 bases from J; bases unmatched to any gene: 16. This CDR3 contains 19 residues. CDR1 and CDR2 from the germline V gene are SGHVS and FQNEAQ. The chain's CDR3 is CASSSPRLAGVPKRETQYF. Here the CDR3 DNA reads TGTGCCAGCAGCTCCCCCAGACTAGCGGGAGTACCTAAAAGAGAGACCCAGTACTTC.

This clone was seen a handful of times. The genes are TRBV7-3 and TRBJ2-7, with unresolved D. The CDR3 is made up of 14 amino acids. CDR1 SGHTA and CDR2 FQGTGA come from the germline V gene. Trimming pared 0 bases from V and 0 bases from J, leaving 6 bases between. DNA of the CDR3: TGTGCCAGCAGCTTAACTGAGATCTCCTACGAGCAGTACTTC. This sequence encodes CASSLTEISYEQYF. Based on the CDR3 plus reference TRBV7-3 and TRBJ2-7, the full variable domain is GAGVSQTPSNKVTEKGKYVELRCDPISGHTALYWYRQSLGQGPEFLIYFQGTGAADDSGLPNDRFFAVRPEGSVSTLKIQRTERGDSAVYLCASSLTEISYEQYFGPGTRLTVT.

This clone came up a few times. V gene TRBV28 combines with J gene TRBJ2-1, with TRBD2 matching 11 bases. Germline CDR1 MDHEN, CDR2 SYDVKM. With V trimmed by 6 bases and J by 8 bases, 15 bases remained unmatched. This CDR3 comprises 17 residues. The CDR3 spells CASRNPGLAAPGDEQFF. DNA for the CDR3: TGTGCCAGCAGAAATCCGGGACTAGCGGCCCCGGGGGATGAGCAGTTCTTC. The variable domain in full, completed from reference TRBV28 and TRBJ2-1, reads DVKVTQSSRYLVKRTGEKVFLECVQDMDHENMFWYRQDPGLGLRLIYFSYDVKMKEKGDIPEGYSVSREKKERFSLILESASTNQTSMYLCASRNPGLAAPGDEQFFGPGTRLTVL.

The chain joins TRBV9 to TRBJ2-5; 10 nucleotides align to TRBD2. This CDR3 region has 17 residues. J lost 2 bases, V lost 4 bases, and 11 bases had no gene match. CDR1 and CDR2 (germline): SGDLS, YYNGEE. CDR3 region: CASSPTRTSGTQETQYF. In DNA, the CDR3 is TGTGCCAGCAGCCCAACCAGGACTAGCGGAACACAAGAGACCCAGTACTTC. The whole variable domain, filled in from reference TRBV9 and TRBJ2-5, reads DSGVTQTPKHLITATGQRVTLRCSPRSGDLSVYWYQQSLDQGLQFLIQYYNGEERAKGNILERFSAQQFPDLHSELNLSSLELGDSALYFCASSPTRTSGTQETQYFGPGTRLLVL.

In this sample, this clone turned up a few times. The V and J genes are TRBV15 and TRBJ2-1; D remains ambiguous. V lost 0 bases and J 2 bases, leaving 8 bases between the germline ends. Germline assignment: CDR1 LNHNV and CDR2 YYDKDF (reference sequence). The CDR3 is 15 amino acids. CDR3 sequence (DNA): TGTGCCACCAGCAGAGATCGAGCGCCCTACAATGAGCAGTTCTTC. Amino acid sequence: CATSRDRAPYNEQFF.

The chain uses TRBV28 and TRBJ2-3; perhaps TRBD2 as D (6 bases). V was pared by 6 bases and J by 5 bases, with 18 bases between. The CDR3 length is 15 residues. Germline V lookup: CDR1 MDHEN, CDR2 SYDVKM. CDR3 amino acids: CASRISGGEVDTQYF. The CDR3 coding sequence is TGTGCCAGCAGGATATCCGGAGGGGAGGTAGATACGCAGTATTTT.